This T cell receptor (beta chain) was sequenced in a study of TIL therapy for anti-PD-1-resistant metastatic lung cancer. V was cut by 2 bases and J by 3 bases, with 9 bases left in between. This CDR3 region has 14 residues. The germline gives CDR1 MNHEY, CDR2 SVGAGI. This was the immunoSEQ v3 assay. Data came from immunoSEQ multiplex PCR; TCRdb stores just in-frame clones and leaves some out. Found here are approximately 27,000 clones, roughly two thirds of them singletons; the top ten hold around 6.9%. Time point described: pre-treatment sample, taken before nivolumab and TIL therapy. Pleural nodules or supraclavicular lymph nodes made up most of the excised metastases sampled.

This chain uses TRBV6-5 with TRBJ2-3, with D perhaps matching TRBD2 (6 bases). This TCR was sampled from a person between 25 and 79 years old with non-small cell lung cancer. The source material was tumor tissue, sampled at baseline. DNA for the CDR3: TGTGCCAGCAGTTACGGGGGGATGACAGATACGCAGTATTTT. Protein sequence: CASSYGGMTDTQYF.